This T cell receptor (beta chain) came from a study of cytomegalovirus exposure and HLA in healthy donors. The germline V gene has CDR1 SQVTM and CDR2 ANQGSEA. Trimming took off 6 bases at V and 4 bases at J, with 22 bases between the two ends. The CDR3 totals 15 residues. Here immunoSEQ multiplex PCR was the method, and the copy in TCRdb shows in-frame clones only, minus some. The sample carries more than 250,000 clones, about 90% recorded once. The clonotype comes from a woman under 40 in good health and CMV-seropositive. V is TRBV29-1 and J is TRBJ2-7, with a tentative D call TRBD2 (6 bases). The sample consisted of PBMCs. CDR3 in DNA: TGCAGCGTAGGGACCGGGACTGCCAAGAGATACGAGCAGTACTTC. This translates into CSVGTGTAKRYEQYF.